Listed below are T cell receptor beta chains from one sample, sequenced in a study of shared clonotypes between healthy human individuals. The data were produced by immunoSEQ multiplex PCR, yet TCRdb's version contains in-frame clones alone and is incomplete. The sample contains over 950,000 clones, roughly 80% of which appear only once. The sequenced material came from memory CD4+ T cells from PBMCs. The receptors come from a man between 18 and 35 years old in good health. Some clones in this sample may be carry-over from other donors' samples. CDR3s include the opening cysteine and the closing phenylalanine or tryptophan. D genes are given only for firm matches. Expanded clones are given a class, and other clones once, few, many or no size at all.

d_call: .
v_call: TRBV6-4
cdr3_length: 14
j_call: TRBJ2-3
clone_size: .
cdr3_aa: CASSDTGGTDTQYF
cdr3_nt: TGTGCCAGCAGTGACACCGGGGGCACAGATACGCAGTATTTT

d_call: TRBD2
v_call: TRBV6-1
cdr3_length: 17
j_call: TRBJ2-3
clone_size: .
cdr3_aa: CASSGGLTSGRTDTQYF
cdr3_nt: TGTGCCAGCAGTGGGGGATTGACTAGCGGGAGGACAGATACGCAGTATTTT

d_call: TRBD2
v_call: TRBV5-4
cdr3_length: 15
j_call: TRBJ2-2
clone_size: .
cdr3_aa: CASSSELAGVVELFF
cdr3_nt: TGTGCCAGCAGCTCCGAACTAGCGGGTGTGGTGGAGCTGTTTTTT

d_call: TRBD1
v_call: TRBV6-5
cdr3_length: 14
j_call: TRBJ1-2
clone_size: .
cdr3_aa: CASRRQGAYYGYTF
cdr3_nt: TGTGCCAGCCGCCGACAGGGGGCTTACTATGGCTACACCTTC

d_call: TRBD1
v_call: TRBV7-2
cdr3_length: 16
j_call: TRBJ2-3
clone_size: .
cdr3_aa: CASTPSRGQGGDTQYF
cdr3_nt: TGTGCCAGCACTCCCAGTAGAGGACAGGGGGGAGATACGCAGTATTTT

d_call: TRBD1
v_call: TRBV6-6
cdr3_length: 15
j_call: TRBJ2-4
clone_size: .
cdr3_aa: CASSYVAGGEGIQYF
cdr3_nt: TGTGCCAGCAGTTACGTCGCAGGGGGCGAAGGCATTCAGTACTTC

d_call: TRBD2
v_call: TRBV4-2
cdr3_length: 16
j_call: TRBJ2-1
clone_size: .
cdr3_aa: CASSQGGAGGGNEQFF
cdr3_nt: TGTGCCAGCAGCCAAGGAGGGGCGGGAGGGGGGAATGAGCAGTTCTTC

d_call: .
v_call: TRBV27
cdr3_length: 14
j_call: TRBJ2-7
clone_size: .
cdr3_aa: CASSESLAPGEQYF
cdr3_nt: TGTGCCAGCAGTGAGTCACTGGCCCCTGGGGAGCAGTACTTC

d_call: .
v_call: TRBV7-9
cdr3_length: 14
j_call: TRBJ2-1
clone_size: .
cdr3_aa: CASSLSGSDNEQFF
cdr3_nt: TGTGCCAGCAGCTTATCTGGCAGCGACAATGAGCAGTTCTTC

d_call: TRBD2
v_call: TRBV6-4
cdr3_length: 15
j_call: TRBJ2-1
clone_size: many
cdr3_aa: CASSYRREVPNEQFF
cdr3_nt: TGTGCCAGCAGTTACAGGCGGGAGGTTCCCAATGAGCAGTTCTTC